This T cell receptor beta chain stems from a study of human T cells and chemical hapten exposure (dated by TCRdb to the early 2020s). Background on the whole study: The libraries were sequenced as a pool, and the TCR yield per sample differed mostly because of small variations in library volumes within the pool. Peripheral blood TCR repertoire changes were tracked in vivo in alopecia patients during primary and secondary sensitization to the hapten diphenylcyclopropenone (DPC).

From cysteine to phenylalanine, the CDR3 is 15 amino acids long. This entry keeps only the CDR3 DNA: 45 bases, framed from base 1. Unmatched junction bases come to 4, with V trimmed by 6 bases and J by 1 base. The germline V gene specifies SGHAT as CDR1 and FQNNGV as CDR2. During library preparation, unique molecular identifiers were attached to individual cDNA molecules so that TCRs could be counted in a quantitative, reproducible way. Each blood RNA sample was used to sequence both TCR alpha and TCR beta chains. In the source study's methods: A median of about 87,000 TCRs per sample was observed, with a range of about 20,000 to 750,000. The Decombinator software suite was used to annotate V, J and CDR3 in the TCR reads. To make PS versus PT1 abundance plots, every sample was subsampled to the same number of TCRs (28,000). TCRs were defined as expanded if absent before sensitization and observed at least eight times at the 2-week time point. TCRdb itself trimmed the public reads at Q25 with fastp, ran MiXCR and retained productive beta chains. Every distinct CDR3 protein forms one entry, paired with its most common genes and DNA. The V and J calls were not made by the authors but by TCRdb's processing. This sample has about 120,000 distinct CDR3 sequences in its table, and more than 8.5% of those were observed once. The top ten constitute roughly 1.5% of the sample.

Total RNA was extracted from unfractionated whole blood collected in Tempus Blood RNA tubes. As TCR sequencing controls, about five healthy volunteers were used, with blood taken at day 0, 2 weeks and 6 weeks. This clonotype occurred a few times. What antigen it recognizes has not been identified. Per-base qualities were not stored, and no clone one base away is much larger. The investigation overall reported the following: Repeated subsampling changed both the strength of the expansion versus patch-test correlation and the threshold at which that correlation became significant. DPC sensitization did not change how many TCRs were above 1 in 1000 frequency, and no evidence was found of alterations in global repertoire structure.

Sample: whole blood. The chain couples TRBV11-2 to TRBJ2-1, and 9 junctional nucleotides match TRBD1. This sequence was found in a human donor in good health. Some clones in this sample may be carry-over from other donors' samples. Donor details come from another sample of the same person, matched by shared clones. The DNA reads as follows: TGTGCCAGCAGTGCCGGGACAGGGTCCTACAATGAGCAGTTCTTC. Translated, this is CASSAGTGSYNEQFF.